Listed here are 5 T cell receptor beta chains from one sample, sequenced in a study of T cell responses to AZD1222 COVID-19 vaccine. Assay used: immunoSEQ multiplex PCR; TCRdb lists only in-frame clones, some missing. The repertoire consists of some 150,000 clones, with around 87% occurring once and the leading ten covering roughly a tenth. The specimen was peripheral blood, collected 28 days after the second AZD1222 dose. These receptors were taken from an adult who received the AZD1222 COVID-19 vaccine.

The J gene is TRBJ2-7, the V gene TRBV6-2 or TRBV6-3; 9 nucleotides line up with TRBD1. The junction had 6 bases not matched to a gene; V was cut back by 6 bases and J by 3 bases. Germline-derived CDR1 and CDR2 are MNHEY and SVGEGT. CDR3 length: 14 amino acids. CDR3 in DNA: TGTGCCAGCAGCGGACAGGGGCTGGACTACGAGCAGTACTTC. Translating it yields CASSGQGLDYEQYF.

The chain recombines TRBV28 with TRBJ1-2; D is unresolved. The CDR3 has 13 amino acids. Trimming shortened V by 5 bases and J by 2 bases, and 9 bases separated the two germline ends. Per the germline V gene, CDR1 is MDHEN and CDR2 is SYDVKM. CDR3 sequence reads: CASSPTRNYGYTF. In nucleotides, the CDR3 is TGTGCCAGCAGTCCGACAAGAAACTATGGCTACACCTTC.

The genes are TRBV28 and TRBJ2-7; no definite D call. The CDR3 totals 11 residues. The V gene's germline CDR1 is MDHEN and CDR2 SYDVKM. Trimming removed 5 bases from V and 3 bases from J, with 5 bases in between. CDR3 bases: TGTGCCAGCAGTCTCGACTACGAGCAGTACTTC. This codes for CASSLDYEQYF.

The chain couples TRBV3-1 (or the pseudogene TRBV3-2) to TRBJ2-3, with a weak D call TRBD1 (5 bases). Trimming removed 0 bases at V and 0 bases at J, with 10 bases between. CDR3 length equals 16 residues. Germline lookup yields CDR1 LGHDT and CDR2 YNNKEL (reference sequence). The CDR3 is CASSQEIKGSTDTQYF. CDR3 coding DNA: TGTGCCAGCAGCCAAGAGATAAAGGGGAGCACAGATACGCAGTATTTT.

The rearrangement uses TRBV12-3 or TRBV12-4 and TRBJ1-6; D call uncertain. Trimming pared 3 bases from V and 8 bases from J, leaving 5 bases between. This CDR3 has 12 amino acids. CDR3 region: CASSFPHSPLHF. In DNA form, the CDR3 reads TGTGCCAGCAGTTTTCCCCATTCACCCCTCCACTTT.